The rows below give T cell receptor beta chains drawn from one sample of a study of early T cells in non-severe SARS-CoV-2 infection. In TCRdb, the 5' RACE reads were re-called with MiXCR into one record per CDR3 protein. This repertoire shows about 83,000 distinct CDR3 sequences, roughly 15% found once; its top ten account for roughly 1.4%. What was sequenced was whole blood. The receptors were gathered from an adult who was a healthcare worker with PCR-confirmed SARS-CoV-2 infection or an uninfected control (not recorded which). CDR3s include the opening cysteine and the closing phenylalanine or tryptophan. D genes are given only for firm matches. Expanded clones are given a class, and other clones once, few, many or no size at all.

d_call	j_call	clone_size	v_call	cdr3_aa	cdr3_nt
.	TRBJ1-5	many	TRBV19	CASSPSSLYQPQHF	TGTGCCAGTAGCCCCAGCAGCCTCTATCAGCCCCAGCATTTT
.	TRBJ1-1	few	TRBV30	CAWNSGTPNTEAFF	TGTGCCTGGAACTCTGGAACACCAAACACTGAAGCTTTCTTT
.	TRBJ1-1	many	TRBV4-1	CASSQDAGNTEAFF	TGCGCCAGCAGCCAAGACGCAGGGAACACTGAAGCTTTCTTT
.	TRBJ1-2	.	TRBV27	CASSRGGWASYGYTF	TGTGCCAGCAGCCGGGGGGGGTGGGCGAGCTATGGCTACACCTTC
.	TRBJ1-2	many	TRBV30	CAWSPLGALYGYTF	TGTGCCTGGAGTCCCCTGGGGGCCCTCTATGGCTACACCTTC
.	TRBJ1-1	.	TRBV3-1	CASSALLGNTEAFF	TGTGCCAGCAGTGCCCTTTTGGGGAACACTGAAGCTTTCTTT
.	TRBJ2-4	.	TRBV11-2	CASSSGNIQYF	TGTGCCAGCAGCTCGGGAAACATTCAGTACTTC
.	TRBJ1-4	.	TRBV2	CASRFSTNEKLFF	TGTGCCAGCCGATTCTCAACTAATGAAAAACTGTTTTTT
.	TRBJ2-3	.	TRBV4-1	CASSQDRLLGTQYF	TGCGCCAGCAGCCAAGATCGGCTCCTCGGCACGCAGTATTTT
.	TRBJ2-7	.	TRBV30	CAWRPSSYEQYF	TGTGCCTGGAGGCCTAGCTCCTACGAGCAGTACTTC
.	TRBJ1-1	.	TRBV12-5	CASGPQVDTEAFF	TGTGCTAGTGGGCCCCAGGTGGACACTGAAGCTTTCTTT
TRBD2	TRBJ2-3	few	TRBV12-3/TRBV12-4	CASSPSGGREDTQYF	TGTGCCAGCAGCCCTAGCGGGGGGCGGGAGGATACGCAGTATTTT
TRBD1	TRBJ1-2	many	TRBV7-2	CASSQHKGTGNYGYTF	TGTGCCAGCAGCCAACATAAAGGGACAGGGAACTATGGCTACACCTTC
.	TRBJ2-1	many	TRBV21-1	CASSKAGGSGSSYNEQFF	TGTGCCAGCAGCAAAGCGGGGGGGTCAGGGAGCTCCTACAATGAGCAGTTCTTC
.	TRBJ1-4	many	TRBV6-5	CASRGSGTNEKLFF	TGTGCCAGCAGGGGTTCCGGAACTAATGAAAAACTGTTTTTT
.	TRBJ2-3	few	TRBV6-4	CASSQSAGATDTQYF	TGTGCCAGCAGCCAATCGGCGGGGGCAACAGATACGCAGTATTTT
.	TRBJ2-3	.	TRBV7-2	CASSFPTDTQYF	TGTGCCAGCAGCTTCCCTACTGATACGCAGTATTTT
TRBD1	TRBJ2-2	many	TRBV28	CASRESGQGNTGELFF	TGTGCCAGCAGGGAATCCGGACAGGGTAACACCGGGGAGCTGTTTTTT
TRBD2	TRBJ2-5	many	TRBV5-5	CASSPKPIRRTSGGPKETQYF	TGTGCCAGCAGCCCTAAACCCATCCGAAGGACTAGCGGGGGGCCTAAAGAGACCCAGTACTTC
.	TRBJ1-2	.	TRBV7-4	CASSLVCGLYGYTF	TGTGCCAGCAGCTTAGTTTGTGGGCTCTATGGCTACACCTTC
TRBD1	TRBJ1-2	few	TRBV30	CAWNNRGSIIYGYTF	TGTGCCTGGAATAACAGGGGGAGTATCATCTATGGCTACACCTTC
.	TRBJ1-2	many	TRBV29-1	CSSGRGSYGYTF	TGCAGCTCTGGAAGGGGTAGCTATGGCTACACCTTC
TRBD2	TRBJ2-3	few	TRBV11-2	CASSSRTSGGPTDTQYF	TGTGCCAGCAGCTCGCGGACTAGCGGGGGACCTACAGATACGCAGTATTTT
TRBD2	TRBJ2-7	many	TRBV19	CASSNPRAGERYEQYF	TGTGCCAGTAGTAACCCAAGAGCGGGGGAGCGCTACGAGCAGTACTTC
TRBD1	TRBJ1-5	.	TRBV15	CATSRDGGTVNQPQHF	TGTGCCACCAGCAGAGATGGGGGGACAGTCAATCAGCCCCAGCATTTT